These T cell receptor beta chains were read from a single sample in a study of cytomegalovirus exposure and HLA in healthy donors. Data came from immunoSEQ multiplex PCR; TCRdb stores just in-frame clones and leaves some out. The sample holds about 260,000 clones; 90% are singletons and the top ten take approximately 3%. Sequenced material: PBMCs. The source is a woman aged 25-40 years in good health and CMV-seronegative. CDR3s include the opening cysteine and the closing phenylalanine or tryptophan. D genes are given only for firm matches. Part of the rows lack a size; the others show once, few, many or a class for expanded clones.

>TRBJ1-2|.|TRBV5-1|.
CASSLTGAFYGYTF
TGCGCCAGCAGCTTGACAGGTGCCTTCTATGGCTACACCTTC
>TRBJ2-4|TRBD2|TRBV9|.
CASSEGLVAKNIQYF
TGTGCCAGCAGCGAGGGACTAGTAGCCAAAAACATTCAGTACTTC
>TRBJ1-4|.|TRBV27|.
CASSPGHNEKLFF
TGTGCCAGCAGTCCGGGACATAATGAAAAACTGTTTTTT
>TRBJ1-5|TRBD1|TRBV19|.
CASSMDRGRNQPQHF
TGTGCCAGTAGTATGGACAGGGGGCGCAATCAGCCCCAGCATTTT
>TRBJ2-7|TRBD2|TRBV12-5|once
CASGLVPSGRAHYEQYF
TGTGCTAGTGGTTTGGTCCCTAGCGGGAGGGCCCACTACGAGCAGTACTTC
>TRBJ2-1|TRBD1|TRBV19|.
CASRRTGAYNEQFF
TGTGCCAGTAGGCGGACAGGGGCCTACAATGAGCAGTTCTTC
>TRBJ1-3|.|TRBV5-1|.
CASSLDPVSGNTIYF
TGCGCCAGCAGCTTGGATCCGGTCTCTGGAAACACCATATATTTT
>TRBJ2-2|TRBD2|TRBV5-1|.
CASSPSGLAGGELFF
TGCGCCAGCAGCCCATCGGGACTAGCGGGAGGGGAGCTGTTTTTT
>TRBJ2-7|.|TRBV28|.
CASSFVSAYEQYF
TGTGCCAGCAGTTTTGTCTCGGCATACGAGCAGTACTTC
>TRBJ2-7|TRBD1|TRBV5-4|.
CASSFRTGIFYEQYF
TGTGCCAGCAGCTTCCGGACAGGGATCTTTTACGAGCAGTACTTC
>TRBJ2-1|TRBD1|TRBV5-1|.
CASSWGQGMGGEQFF
TGCGCCAGCAGCTGGGGACAGGGAATGGGGGGTGAGCAGTTCTTC
>TRBJ1-2|.|TRBV5-1|few
CASSLTATTGQANYGYTF
TGCGCCAGCAGCTTGACCGCAACCACGGGCCAAGCTAACTATGGCTACACCTTC
>TRBJ1-2|TRBD1|TRBV4-1|.
CASSQLDSGGGYGYTF
TGCGCCAGCAGCCAACTCGATTCAGGGGGCGGCTATGGCTACACCTTC
>TRBJ2-7|.|TRBV28|.
CASSLPRDTSYEQYF
TGTGCCAGCAGTTTACCCCGGGACACTTCCTACGAGCAGTACTTC
>TRBJ2-7|.|TRBV4-3|.
CASSQADYLTYEQYF
TGCGCCAGCAGCCAAGCTGACTACCTGACCTACGAGCAGTACTTC